The 3 T cell receptor beta chains below were found in one sample sequenced in a study of spatial heterogeneity in lung cancer. As for time point: sample taken at primary tumor resection. Without sorting, whole RNA was sequenced from tumor, nontumor lung or frozen PBMC. Via MiXCR, TCRdb re-called the 5' RACE reads, giving one row per CDR3 protein. The data show about 38,000 distinct CDR3 sequences, with 7.5% to 8% seen just once and under 30% held by the top ten. Sequences were derived from PBMCs, sampled at surgery. These receptor sequences come from a male donor with early-stage non-small cell lung cancer.

The table lists this clonotype with many counts. V gene TRBV7-9 combines with J gene TRBJ2-3; no reliable D call. The CDR3 sequence is 12 residues long. Germline CDR1 is SEHNR and CDR2 is FQNEAQ (reference sequence). Trimming removed 5 bases from V and 4 bases from J, with 7 bases in between. In nucleotides, the CDR3 is TGTGCCAGCAGCGAATCCGCAGATACGCAGTATTTT. This codes for CASSESADTQYF.

This clonotype was seen more than once but under ten times. The chain has TRBV5-1 and TRBJ2-1; 12 bases are shared with TRBD2. Germline V gives CDR1 SGHRS, CDR2 YFSETQ. Trimming took 0 bases from V and 3 from J; bases not matched to a gene: 4. CDR3 length equals 17 residues. CDR3 residues: CASSLVRTSGIYNEQFF. CDR3 in DNA: TGCGCCAGCAGCTTGGTACGGACTAGCGGGATCTACAATGAGCAGTTCTTC.

This clonotype was detected only a few times. This chain joins TRBV7-9 and TRBJ1-4; no reliable D call. Trimming cost V 5 bases and J 7 bases, with 11 bases left between them. This CDR3 spans 13 amino acids. Germline V gene sequence: CDR1 SEHNR, CDR2 FQNEAQ (reference sequence). The CDR3 region is CASSPPSGEKLFF. CDR3 DNA sequence: TGTGCCAGCAGCCCCCCGAGTGGTGAAAAACTGTTTTTT.